This entry concerns a single TCR delta chain. A read error is possible here, since a much larger clone lies one base away. Additional DNA sequences in this sample encode the identical CDR3. V lost 0 bases and J lost 8; bases outside the gene matches: 13. Per germline, CDR1 GEAIGNYY and CDR2 EKD. The CDR3 has 17 amino acids. This entry comes from a study of gamma-delta chains in newborns, infants, children. Study background: Polyclonal expansion of innate γδ T cells after birth follows microbial exposure.

TCRdb made new clone calls on the reads using CATT. The sample includes 2,000 to 3,000 delta-chain clones, 1% of them seen just once. This clonotype originated in a child who was a newborn, infant or young child, either healthy, febrile or measles-vaccinated (not recorded which). The chain joins TRDV2 to TRDJ2, with TRDD3 matching over 8 bases. Sequencing input: blood. Written as DNA, the CDR3 is TGTGCCTGTGACACCTTACTGGGGGGTGGCTATACGGCACAACTCTTCTTT. Its translation: CACDTLLGGGYTAQLFF.